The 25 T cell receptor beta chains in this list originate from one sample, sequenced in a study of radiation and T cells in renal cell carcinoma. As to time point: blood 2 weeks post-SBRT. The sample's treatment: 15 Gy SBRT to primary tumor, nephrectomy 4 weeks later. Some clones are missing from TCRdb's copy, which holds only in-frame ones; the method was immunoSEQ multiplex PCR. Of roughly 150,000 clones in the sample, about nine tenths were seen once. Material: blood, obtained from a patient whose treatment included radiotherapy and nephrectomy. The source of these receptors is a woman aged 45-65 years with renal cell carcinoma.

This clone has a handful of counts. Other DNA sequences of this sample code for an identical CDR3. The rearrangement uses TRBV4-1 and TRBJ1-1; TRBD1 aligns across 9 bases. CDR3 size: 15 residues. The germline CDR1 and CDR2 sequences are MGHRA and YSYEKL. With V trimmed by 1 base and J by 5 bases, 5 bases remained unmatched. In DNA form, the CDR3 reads TGCGCCAGCAGCCAAGGGTACAGGGGGCGGACTGAAGCTTTCTTT. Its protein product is CASSQGYRGRTEAFF.

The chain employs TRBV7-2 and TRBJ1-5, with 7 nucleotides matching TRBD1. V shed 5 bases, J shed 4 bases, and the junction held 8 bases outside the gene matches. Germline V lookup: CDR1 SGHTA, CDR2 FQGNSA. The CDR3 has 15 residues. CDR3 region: CASSQGGQTNQPQHF. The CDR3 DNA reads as TGTGCCAGCAGCCAAGGGGGACAGACAAATCAGCCCCAGCATTTT.

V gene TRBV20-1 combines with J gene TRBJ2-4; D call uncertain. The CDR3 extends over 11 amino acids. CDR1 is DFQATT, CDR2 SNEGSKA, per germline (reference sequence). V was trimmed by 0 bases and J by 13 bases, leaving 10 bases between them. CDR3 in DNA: TGCAGTGCTAGAGATCTGACCTCGCAGTACTTC. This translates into CSARDLTSQYF.

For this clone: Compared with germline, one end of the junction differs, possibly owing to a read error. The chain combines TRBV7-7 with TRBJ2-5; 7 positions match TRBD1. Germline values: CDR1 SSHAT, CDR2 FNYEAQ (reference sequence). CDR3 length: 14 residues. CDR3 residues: CASSLTGIQETQYF. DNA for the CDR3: TGTGCTAGCAGCCTGACAGGGATCCAAGAGACCCAGTACTTC.

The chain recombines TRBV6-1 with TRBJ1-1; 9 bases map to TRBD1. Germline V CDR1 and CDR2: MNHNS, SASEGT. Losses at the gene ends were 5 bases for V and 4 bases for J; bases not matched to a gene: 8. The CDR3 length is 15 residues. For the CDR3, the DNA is TGTGCCAGCAGTTTCAACAGGGGGCTGCGCACTGAAGCTTTCTTT. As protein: CASSFNRGLRTEAFF.

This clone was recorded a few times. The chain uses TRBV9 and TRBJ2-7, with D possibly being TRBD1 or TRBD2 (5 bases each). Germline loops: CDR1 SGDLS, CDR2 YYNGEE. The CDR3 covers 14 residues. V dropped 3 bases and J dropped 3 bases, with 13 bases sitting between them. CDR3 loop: CASSGGSQDYEQYF. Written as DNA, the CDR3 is TGTGCCAGCAGCGGGGGGAGTCAGGACTACGAGCAGTACTTC.

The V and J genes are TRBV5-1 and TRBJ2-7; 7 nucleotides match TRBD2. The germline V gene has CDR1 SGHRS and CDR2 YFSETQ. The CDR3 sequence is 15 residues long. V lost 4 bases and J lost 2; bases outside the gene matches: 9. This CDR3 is CASSPGDYTTYEQYF. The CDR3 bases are TGCGCCAGCAGCCCCGGGGACTATACAACCTACGAGCAGTACTTC.

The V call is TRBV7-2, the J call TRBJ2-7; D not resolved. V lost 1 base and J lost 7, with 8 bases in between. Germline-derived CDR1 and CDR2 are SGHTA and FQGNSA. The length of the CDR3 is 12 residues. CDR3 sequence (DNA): TGTGCCAGCAGCTTAGATGAGTCAGAGCAGTACTTC. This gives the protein CASSLDESEQYF.

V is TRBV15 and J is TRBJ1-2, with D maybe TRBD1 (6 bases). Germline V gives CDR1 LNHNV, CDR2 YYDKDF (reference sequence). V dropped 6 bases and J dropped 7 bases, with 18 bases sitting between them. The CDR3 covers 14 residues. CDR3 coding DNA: TGTGCCACCAGGTTGGGGGGCAGATTCGTTGGCTACACCTTC. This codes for CATRLGGRFVGYTF.

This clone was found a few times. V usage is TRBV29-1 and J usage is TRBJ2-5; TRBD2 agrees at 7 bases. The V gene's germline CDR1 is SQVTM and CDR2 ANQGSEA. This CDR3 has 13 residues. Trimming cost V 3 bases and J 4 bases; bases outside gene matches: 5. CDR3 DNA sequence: TGCAGCGTTGATGGACTAGAAGGAGAGACCCAGTACTTC. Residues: CSVDGLEGETQYF. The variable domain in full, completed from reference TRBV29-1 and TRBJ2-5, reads SAVISQKPSRDICQRGTSLTIQCQVDSQVTMMFWYRQQPGQSLTLIATANQGSEATYESGFVIDKFPISRPNLTFSTLTVSNMSPEDSSIYLCSVDGLEGETQYFGPGTRLLVL.

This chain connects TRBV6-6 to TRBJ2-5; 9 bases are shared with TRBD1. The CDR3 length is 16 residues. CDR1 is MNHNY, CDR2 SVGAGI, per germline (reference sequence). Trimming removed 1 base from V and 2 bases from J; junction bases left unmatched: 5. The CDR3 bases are TGTGCCAGCAGTTACTGGGGCGGACAGGGGCAAGAGACCCAGTACTTC. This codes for CASSYWGGQGQETQYF.

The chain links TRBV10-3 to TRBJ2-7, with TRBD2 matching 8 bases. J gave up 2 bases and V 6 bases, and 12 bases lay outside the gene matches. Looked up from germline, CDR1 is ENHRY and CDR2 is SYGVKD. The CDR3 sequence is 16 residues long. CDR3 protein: CAIRSDGSGVPYEQYF. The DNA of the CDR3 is TGTGCCATCAGATCCGATGGTAGCGGGGTTCCCTACGAGCAGTACTTC.

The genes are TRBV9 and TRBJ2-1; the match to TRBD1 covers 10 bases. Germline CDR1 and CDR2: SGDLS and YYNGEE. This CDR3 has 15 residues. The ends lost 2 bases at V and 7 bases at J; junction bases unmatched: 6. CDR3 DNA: TGTGCCAGCAGCGTGTCCGGACAGGGGGTAAATGAGCAGTTCTTC. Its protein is CASSVSGQGVNEQFF.

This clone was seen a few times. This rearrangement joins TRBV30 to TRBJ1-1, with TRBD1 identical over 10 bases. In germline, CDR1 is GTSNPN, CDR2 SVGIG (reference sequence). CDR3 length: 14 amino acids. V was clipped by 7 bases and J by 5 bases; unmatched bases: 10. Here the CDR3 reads CASRGTGERTEAFF. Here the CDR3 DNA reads TGTGCCTCTAGGGGGACAGGGGAACGGACTGAAGCTTTCTTT.

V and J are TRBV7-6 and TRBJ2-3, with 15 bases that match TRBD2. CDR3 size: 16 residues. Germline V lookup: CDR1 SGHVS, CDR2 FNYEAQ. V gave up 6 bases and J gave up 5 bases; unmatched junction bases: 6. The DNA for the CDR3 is TGTGCCAGCAGTCATGGACTAGCGGGGGGGCAAGATACGCAGTATTTT. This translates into CASSHGLAGGQDTQYF. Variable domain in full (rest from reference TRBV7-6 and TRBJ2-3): GAGVSQSPRYKVTKRGQDVALRCDPISGHVSLYWYRQALGQGPEFLTYFNYEAQQDKSGLPNDRFSAERPEGSISTLTIQRTEQRDSAMYRCASSHGLAGGQDTQYFGPGTRLTVL.

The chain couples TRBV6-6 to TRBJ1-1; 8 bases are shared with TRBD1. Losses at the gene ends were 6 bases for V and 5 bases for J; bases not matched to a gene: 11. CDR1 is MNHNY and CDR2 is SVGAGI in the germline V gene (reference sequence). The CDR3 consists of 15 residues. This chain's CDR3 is CASSSLDRGGTEAFF. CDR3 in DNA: TGTGCCAGCAGCTCCCTTGACAGGGGTGGGACTGAAGCTTTCTTT.

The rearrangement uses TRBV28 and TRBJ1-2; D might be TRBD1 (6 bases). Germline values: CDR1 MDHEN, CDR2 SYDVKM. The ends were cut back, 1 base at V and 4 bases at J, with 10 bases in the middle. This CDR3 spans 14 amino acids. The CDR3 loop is CASSLSGVSYGYTF. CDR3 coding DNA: TGTGCCAGCAGTTTATCAGGGGTGTCCTATGGCTACACCTTC.

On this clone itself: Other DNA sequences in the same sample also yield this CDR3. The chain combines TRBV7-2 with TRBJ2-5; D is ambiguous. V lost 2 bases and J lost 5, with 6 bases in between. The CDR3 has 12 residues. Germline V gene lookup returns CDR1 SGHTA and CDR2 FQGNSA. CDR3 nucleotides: TGTGCCAGCAGCTTAACCCGGGAGACCCAGTACTTC. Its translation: CASSLTRETQYF.

CDR3 loop: CASSPGDRVPSSANYGYTF. The DNA of the CDR3 is TGTGCCAGCTCACCCGGGGACAGGGTTCCATCATCGGCTAACTATGGCTACACCTTC. The genes are TRBV18 and TRBJ1-2; 9 bases align to TRBD1. Germline V gene lookup returns CDR1 KGHSH and CDR2 LQKENI. Unmatched junction bases numbered 14, after V lost 3 bases and J lost 0 bases. The CDR3 extends over 19 amino acids. Drawing the rest from reference TRBV18 and TRBJ1-2, the complete variable domain is NAGVMQNPRHLVRRRGQEARLRCSPMKGHSHVYWYRQLPEEGLKFMVYLQKENIIDESGMPKERFSAEFPKEGPSILRIQQVVRGDSAAYFCASSPGDRVPSSANYGYTFGSGTRLTVV.

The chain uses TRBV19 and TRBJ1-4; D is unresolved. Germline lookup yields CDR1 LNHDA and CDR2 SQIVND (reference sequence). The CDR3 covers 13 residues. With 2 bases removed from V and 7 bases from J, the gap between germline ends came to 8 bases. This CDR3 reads CASSIQEGEKLFF. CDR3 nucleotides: TGTGCCAGTAGTATACAGGAGGGTGAAAAACTGTTTTTT.

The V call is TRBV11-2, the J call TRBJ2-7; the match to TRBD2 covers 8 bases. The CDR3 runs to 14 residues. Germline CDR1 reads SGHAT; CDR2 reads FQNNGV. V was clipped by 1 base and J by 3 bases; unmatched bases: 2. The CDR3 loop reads CASSLASGYYEQYF. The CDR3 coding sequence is TGTGCCAGCAGCTTAGCTAGCGGGTACTACGAGCAGTACTTC.

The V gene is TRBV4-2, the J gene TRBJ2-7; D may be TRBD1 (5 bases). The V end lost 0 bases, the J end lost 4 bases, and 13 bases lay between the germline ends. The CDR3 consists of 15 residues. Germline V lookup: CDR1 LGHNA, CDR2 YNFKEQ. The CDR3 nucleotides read TGTGCCAGCAGCCAAGAGTGGCAGGGAAATTACGAGCAGTACTTC. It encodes CASSQEWQGNYEQYF.

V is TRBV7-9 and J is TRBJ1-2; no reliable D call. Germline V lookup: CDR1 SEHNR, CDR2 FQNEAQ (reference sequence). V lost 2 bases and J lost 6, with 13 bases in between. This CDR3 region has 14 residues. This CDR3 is CASSLSLGVNGYTF. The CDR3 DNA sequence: TGTGCCAGCAGCTTATCGCTCGGGGTTAATGGCTACACCTTC.

The CDR3 bases are TGTGCCAGCAGTCCCCCGGGACGGGAAAAACTGTTTTTT. This sequence encodes CASSPPGREKLFF. V usage is TRBV6-6 and J usage is TRBJ1-4; possibly TRBD1 for D (5 bases). The CDR3 runs to 13 residues. V lost 5 bases to trimming and J lost 8 bases, with 12 bases between them. In germline, CDR1 is MNHNY, CDR2 SVGAGI (reference sequence).

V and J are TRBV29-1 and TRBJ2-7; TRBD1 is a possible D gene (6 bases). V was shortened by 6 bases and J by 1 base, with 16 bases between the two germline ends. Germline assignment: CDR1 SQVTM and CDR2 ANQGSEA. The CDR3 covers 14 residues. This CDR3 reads CSVLTGSGSYEQYF. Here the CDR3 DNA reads TGCAGCGTCTTAACAGGGAGTGGTTCCTACGAGCAGTACTTC.